These 27 T cell receptor beta chains share one sample of origin, sequenced in a study of shared clonotypes between healthy human individuals. Clones were read by immunoSEQ multiplex PCR, and TCRdb kept only the in-frame ones, dropping some. The table lists about 2.4 million clones, 93% of them singletons, with approximately 0.35% in the top ten. Sequencing was done on a sample of naive CD4+ T cells from PBMCs. The subset: CD45RA+ positively selected. The source is a man between 18 and 35 years old in good health. Some clones in this sample may be carry-over from other donors' samples.

This chain connects TRBV27 to TRBJ2-3; D is unresolved. The germline CDR1 and CDR2 sequences are MNHEY and SMNVEV (reference sequence). This CDR3 is 15 amino acids long. Trimming left V 3 bases short and J 3 bases short, with 13 bases between. The CDR3 DNA reads as TGTGCCAGCAGTTTTCGGGCCATTAGGACAGATACGCAGTATTTT. Amino acids: CASSFRAIRTDTQYF.

The chain carries TRBV20-1 and TRBJ2-1, with D perhaps given as TRBD1 or TRBD2 (5 bases each). V lost 8 bases and J 12 bases, leaving 14 bases between the germline ends. This CDR3 comprises 10 residues. Germline values: CDR1 DFQATT, CDR2 SNEGSKA (reference sequence). CDR3 DNA: TGCAGTTTAATTGGGGGTTCGCAGTTCTTC. This translates into CSLIGGSQFF.

This chain connects TRBV15 to TRBJ2-5; 7 bases match TRBD2. CDR1 is LNHNV and CDR2 is YYDKDF in the germline V gene (reference sequence). Germline trimming cut 2 bases from V and 2 bases from J; bases unmatched to any gene: 8. The CDR3 is 16 residues long. The CDR3 sequence is CATSRSKGLGQETQYF. The DNA for the CDR3 is TGTGCCACCAGCAGATCGAAAGGACTAGGTCAAGAGACCCAGTACTTC. The full variable domain, rest sourced from reference TRBV15 and TRBJ2-5, is DAMVIQNPRYQVTQFGKPVTLSCSQTLNHNVMYWYQQKSSQAPKLLFHYYDKDFNNEADTPDNFQSRRPNTSFCFLDIRSPGLGDTAMYLCATSRSKGLGQETQYFGPGTRLLVL.

This rearrangement joins TRBV19 to TRBJ2-7; TRBD2 is a possible D gene (6 bases). The CDR3 spans 13 residues. CDR1 and CDR2 (germline): LNHDA, SQIVND (reference sequence). V lost 10 bases and J 7 bases, leaving 20 bases between the germline ends. CDR3 bases: TGTGCCACCCACGATAGCAGGGCGGGGGAGCAGTACTTC. It specifies CATHDSRAGEQYF.

The chain has TRBV18 and TRBJ2-3, with 10 positions matching TRBD2. The CDR3 is 14 amino acids. The germline V gene encodes CDR1 KGHSH and CDR2 LQKENI. V gave up 11 bases and J gave up 4 bases; unmatched junction bases: 9. DNA for the CDR3: TGTGCCGTTGGGGCTAGCGGGAGCCCAGATACGCAGTATTTT. Its protein product is CAVGASGSPDTQYF.

This rearrangement joins TRBV7-9 to TRBJ1-4; 7 positions agree with TRBD1. This CDR3 contains 15 residues. Looked up from germline, CDR1 is SEHNR and CDR2 is FQNEAQ (reference sequence). The trim removed 4 bases at V and 4 bases at J, leaving 6 bases unmatched. Here the CDR3 DNA reads TGTGCCAGCAGCTCACAGGGACAGATTAATGAAAAACTGTTTTTT. Protein sequence: CASSSQGQINEKLFF.

The rearrangement links TRBV28 to TRBJ2-7; 9 bases line up with TRBD1. Germline-derived CDR1 and CDR2 are MDHEN and SYDVKM. The CDR3 has 16 amino acids. V dropped 6 bases and J dropped 1; count of bases not matched to a gene: 10. The CDR3 nucleotides read TGTGCCAGCAGGCCTCCCGGGACAGGGAATTCCTACGAGCAGTACTTC. Translated: CASRPPGTGNSYEQYF.

This clone occurred once. The rearrangement joins TRBV15 to TRBJ2-3; D is uncertain. The V gene's germline CDR1 is LNHNV and CDR2 YYDKDF (reference sequence). V lost 5 bases and J 1 base, leaving 10 bases between the germline ends. The CDR3 has 14 residues. CDR3 in DNA: TGTGCCACCAGCGTGTTTAGAGGCACAGATACGCAGTATTTT. Translation gives CATSVFRGTDTQYF.

The chain has TRBV15 and TRBJ2-3, with a weak D call TRBD2 (6 bases). This CDR3 is built from 15 residues. In germline, CDR1 is LNHNV, CDR2 YYDKDF (reference sequence). Trimming shortened V by 1 base and J by 4 bases, and 12 bases separated the two germline ends. As DNA, the CDR3 is TGTGCCACCAGCAGAGGGGGGGTCGTCGCAGATACGCAGTATTTT. This encodes CATSRGGVVADTQYF.

The J gene is TRBJ2-7, the V gene TRBV7-9; the match to TRBD2 covers 8 bases. This CDR3 is built from 14 residues. CDR1 and CDR2 (germline): SEHNR, FQNEAQ (reference sequence). J lost 3 bases, V lost 4 bases, and 5 bases had no gene match. In DNA form, the CDR3 reads TGTGCCAGCAGCTCAACTAGCGGCGGCTACGAGCAGTACTTC. It encodes CASSSTSGGYEQYF.

Note on this clone: Other nucleotide sequences from this sample produce the same CDR3. This chain connects TRBV5-6 to TRBJ1-2; D uncertain. The CDR3 runs to 13 residues. The germline V and J ends were trimmed by 3 bases and 1 base, with 7 bases remaining between them. The germline V gene encodes CDR1 SGHDT and CDR2 YYEEEE. Here the CDR3 DNA reads TGTGCCAGCAGCTCCCAAGGTAACTATGGCTACACCTTC. Its protein is CASSSQGNYGYTF.

The chain links TRBV7-3 to TRBJ2-3; 7 nucleotides match TRBD2. This CDR3 region has 15 residues. The junction had 7 bases not matched to a gene; V was cut back by 5 bases and J by 2 bases. Germline loops: CDR1 SGHTA, CDR2 FQGTGA. CDR3 nucleotide sequence: TGTGCCAGCAGCCCTAACGGGGGGATCACAGATACGCAGTATTTT. This sequence encodes CASSPNGGITDTQYF.

This clone occurred once. This chain connects TRBV5-4 to TRBJ2-1; D gene unclear. CDR1 and CDR2 (germline): SGHNT, YYREEE (reference sequence). The ends were cut back, 0 bases at V and 7 bases at J, with 14 bases in the middle. The CDR3 totals 15 residues. CDR3 in amino acids: CASSLGLSPGNEQFF. CDR3 nucleotide sequence: TGTGCCAGCAGCTTGGGACTGAGCCCTGGGAATGAGCAGTTCTTC.

The rearrangement links TRBV28 to TRBJ2-7; D perhaps matches TRBD1 (6 bases). The V gene lost 3 bases and the J gene lost 2 bases, with 11 bases spanning the gap. The germline V gene has CDR1 MDHEN and CDR2 SYDVKM. CDR3 length: 14 amino acids. In DNA form, the CDR3 reads TGTGCCAGCAGTTTCCTCGGACAGACCTACGAGCAGTACTTC. Its translation: CASSFLGQTYEQYF.

The V gene is TRBV11-2, the J gene TRBJ2-7, with TRBD2 identical over 15 bases. Unmatched junction bases numbered 7, after V lost 7 bases and J lost 0 bases. The CDR3 is made up of 17 amino acids. Germline V gene lookup returns CDR1 SGHAT and CDR2 FQNNGV. The DNA for the CDR3 is TGTGCCAGCACCAAGGGACTAGCGGGAGGCAACTCCTACGAGCAGTACTTC. Translating it yields CASTKGLAGGNSYEQYF.

The genes are TRBV7-2 and TRBJ2-3; TRBD1 is a possible D gene (5 bases). Trimming removed 2 bases at V and 6 bases at J, with 12 bases between. The CDR3 spans 14 residues. Germline V gene data show CDR1 as SGHTA and CDR2 as FQGNSA. The chain's CDR3 is CASSLKGPADTQYF. The CDR3 DNA reads TGTGCCAGCAGCTTAAAGGGGCCGGCGGATACGCAGTATTTT. Variable domain in full (rest from reference TRBV7-2 and TRBJ2-3): GAGVSQSPSNKVTEKGKDVELRCDPISGHTALYWYRQSLGQGLEFLIYFQGNSAPDKSGLPSDRFSAERTGGSVSTLTIQRTQQEDSAVYLCASSLKGPADTQYFGPGTRLTVL.

This chain links TRBV11-2 with TRBJ2-3; 15 bases align to TRBD2. Trimming took 4 bases from V and 0 from J; bases not matched to a gene: 2. CDR3 length: 17 residues. From germline, CDR1 is SGHAT and CDR2 FQNNGV. The CDR3 nucleotides are TGTGCCAGCAGCTCGGGACTAGCGGGGGGTAGCACAGATACGCAGTATTTT. Protein sequence: CASSSGLAGGSTDTQYF.

This chain joins TRBV18 and TRBJ1-1; D remains ambiguous. CDR1 is KGHSH, CDR2 LQKENI, per germline. This CDR3 is 16 amino acids long. Trimming cost V 6 bases and J 1 base, with 18 bases left between them. The CDR3 nucleotides read TGTGCCAGCTCGCCCCGCCTTGGACGGGAGAACACTGAAGCTTTCTTT. Amino acid sequence: CASSPRLGRENTEAFF. Full variable domain (missing parts from reference TRBV18 and TRBJ1-1): NAGVMQNPRHLVRRRGQEARLRCSPMKGHSHVYWYRQLPEEGLKFMVYLQKENIIDESGMPKERFSAEFPKEGPSILRIQQVVRGDSAAYFCASSPRLGRENTEAFFGQGTRLTVV.

This clone was counted a single time. The rearrangement joins TRBV4-1 to TRBJ2-1; 16 bases agree with TRBD2. The CDR3 covers 19 residues. Germline CDR1 is MGHRA and CDR2 is YSYEKL. Germline trimming cut 1 base from V and 8 bases from J; bases unmatched to any gene: 11. This CDR3 reads CASSQVSWGLAGGFDEQFF. The CDR3 DNA reads TGCGCCAGCAGCCAAGTTAGCTGGGGACTAGCGGGAGGGTTCGATGAGCAGTTCTTC.

This sequence joins TRBV11-2 and TRBJ1-1, with D unclear. Trimming removed 4 bases at V and 0 bases at J, with 12 bases between. Germline values: CDR1 SGHAT, CDR2 FQNNGV. CDR3 length equals 15 residues. As DNA, the CDR3 is TGTGCCAGCAGCTCTTGGACGGAATTGAACACTGAAGCTTTCTTT. Translation gives CASSSWTELNTEAFF.

V gene TRBV28 combines with J gene TRBJ2-4; the D call may be TRBD1 or TRBD2 (5 bases each). The V gene's germline CDR1 is MDHEN and CDR2 SYDVKM. Trimming removed 5 bases from V and 6 bases from J, with 23 bases in between. The CDR3 loop spans 17 amino acids. This chain's CDR3 is CASSNGQGVRLGNIQYF. CDR3 in DNA: TGTGCCAGCAGTAATGGGCAGGGAGTGAGGTTAGGAAACATTCAGTACTTC.

This rearrangement joins TRBV6-5 to TRBJ2-7, with D possibly being TRBD1 (6 bases). Trimming shortened V by 6 bases and J by 4 bases, and 10 bases separated the two germline ends. Germline assignment: CDR1 MNHEY and CDR2 SVGAGI. CDR3 length: 12 amino acids. In DNA form, the CDR3 reads TGTGCCAGCAGCCGCGGACAGTACGAGCAGTACTTC. This encodes CASSRGQYEQYF.

The gene calls are TRBV7-2 and TRBJ2-1, with 16 nucleotides matching TRBD2. The germline V gene encodes CDR1 SGHTA and CDR2 FQGNSA. Trimming took 4 bases from V and 7 from J; bases not matched to a gene: 10. The CDR3 length is 18 residues. The CDR3 region has the DNA TGTGCCAGCAGCTCCTCGGGACTAGCGGGGGGGGTGAGGAATGAGCAGTTCTTC. It is translated as CASSSSGLAGGVRNEQFF.

V usage is TRBV5-4 and J usage is TRBJ1-1; D is uncertain. The germline CDR1 and CDR2 sequences are SGHNT and YYREEE (reference sequence). V was trimmed by 4 bases and J by 4 bases, leaving 14 bases between them. The CDR3 has 14 residues. CDR3 protein: CASSASNSVTEAFF. CDR3 bases: TGTGCCAGCAGCGCGTCCAACTCGGTCACTGAAGCTTTCTTT.

V and J are TRBV9 and TRBJ1-1, with TRBD1 matching 9 bases. Germline-derived CDR1 and CDR2 are SGDLS and YYNGEE. With 0 bases clipped from V and 5 bases from J, the junction kept 11 bases outside the gene matches. The CDR3 covers 17 residues. The chain's CDR3 is CASSVATTGGQGTEAFF. CDR3 nucleotides: TGTGCCAGCAGCGTAGCTACCACTGGGGGACAGGGAACTGAAGCTTTCTTT. The variable domain in full, with the rest retrieved from reference TRBV9 and TRBJ1-1, is DSGVTQTPKHLITATGQRVTLRCSPRSGDLSVYWYQQSLDQGLQFLIQYYNGEERAKGNILERFSAQQFPDLHSELNLSSLELGDSALYFCASSVATTGGQGTEAFFGQGTRLTVV.

The rearrangement links TRBV11-2 to TRBJ2-1, with D perhaps TRBD1 (6 bases). Looked up from germline, CDR1 is SGHAT and CDR2 is FQNNGV. This CDR3 has 13 residues. V was clipped by 0 bases and J by 9 bases, with 9 bases between them. The CDR3, as DNA: TGTGCCAGCAGCTTAGAGACAGGCGCTGAGCAGTTCTTC. Translated, it gives CASSLETGAEQFF.

V gene TRBV6-1 combines with J gene TRBJ1-2, with a possible D match to TRBD1 (5 bases). The CDR3 is 14 amino acids. Germline CDR1 MNHNS, CDR2 SASEGT. Trimming stripped 10 bases from V and 2 bases from J, with 17 bases between. For the CDR3, the DNA is TGTGCCAACAGCGTAACGGGACTGAACTATGGCTACACCTTC. Amino acid sequence: CANSVTGLNYGYTF.